The 21 T cell receptor beta chains reported below all come from one sample, sequenced in a study of cytomegalovirus exposure and HLA in healthy donors. A multiplex PCR was run with 60 Vbeta primers and 13 Jbeta primers. TCRdb's copy holds only in-frame clones and misses some; the assay was immunoSEQ multiplex PCR. Of 170,000 or so clones listed, more than 80% are singletons. Sequenced sample: PBMCs. These receptors came from a boy between 10 and 17 years old in good health and CMV-seronegative.

V and J are TRBV2 and TRBJ2-4; TRBD1 aligns across 7 bases. V lost 6 bases and J lost 14; bases outside the gene matches: 4. The germline V gene has CDR1 SNHLY and CDR2 FYNNEI. The CDR3 covers 10 residues. The CDR3 region has the DNA TGTGCCAGCAGAGGACAGGAGGAGTACTTC. The encoded protein is CASRGQEEYF.

In this sample, this clone turned up a few times. The chain joins TRBV9 to TRBJ1-1; 7 nucleotides agree with TRBD1. The germline V gene has CDR1 SGDLS and CDR2 YYNGEE. V dropped 4 bases and J dropped 4; count of bases not matched to a gene: 10. This CDR3 region has 15 residues. The CDR3 here is CASSLLGTAGTEAFF. CDR3 bases: TGTGCCAGCAGCCTACTTGGGACAGCCGGCACTGAAGCTTTCTTT.

V usage is TRBV19 and J usage is TRBJ1-4; 7 bases fit TRBD1. Trimming took 4 bases from V and 7 from J; bases not matched to a gene: 6. The CDR3 has 14 residues. Germline V gene data show CDR1 as LNHDA and CDR2 as SQIVND (reference sequence). The CDR3 DNA sequence: TGTGCCAGTAGTACCGGGACAGCCAGTGAAAAACTGTTTTTT. Translated: CASSTGTASEKLFF.

The J gene is TRBJ1-2, the V gene TRBV29-1, with D perhaps TRBD1 (5 bases). V gave up 4 bases and J gave up 2 bases, with 11 bases separating them. This CDR3 is built from 13 residues. Germline V gives CDR1 SQVTM, CDR2 ANQGSEA. The CDR3 sequence is CSVVGGYNYGYTF. The CDR3 DNA follows: TGCAGCGTTGTGGGGGGTTACAACTATGGCTACACCTTC.

There are a few counts of this clone. The chain joins TRBV19 to TRBJ1-2; D gene uncertain. The CDR3 runs 10 residues. Germline values: CDR1 LNHDA, CDR2 SQIVND (reference sequence). Trimming took off 11 bases at V and 6 bases at J, with 10 bases between the two ends. The CDR3 is CASGGDGYTF. In DNA, the CDR3 is TGTGCCTCGGGAGGCGATGGCTACACCTTC.

The table lists this clone with a few counts. The V call is TRBV9, the J call TRBJ1-1, with 8 bases fitting TRBD1. Germline V CDR1 and CDR2: SGDLS, YYNGEE. The CDR3 is 15 residues long. V shed 5 bases, J shed 2 bases, and the junction held 8 bases outside the gene matches. The CDR3 DNA is TGTGCCAGCAGGACAGGGACAGGAGCCAACACTGAAGCTTTCTTT. This gives the protein CASRTGTGANTEAFF.

The CDR3 DNA sequence: TGCGCCAGCAGCTTGAAGAGATCAGGGGGCAATCCTGAAGCTTTCTTT. Its protein is CASSLKRSGGNPEAFF. The chain couples TRBV5-1 to TRBJ1-1, with 8 bases matching TRBD1. Germline values: CDR1 SGHRS, CDR2 YFSETQ. The CDR3 contains 16 residues. Trimming at V came to 1 base and at J to 6 bases, leaving 11 bases not matched to a gene.

The chain couples TRBV11-2 to TRBJ2-7; 12 nucleotides match TRBD2. The length of the CDR3 is 17 residues. With 5 bases clipped from V and 4 bases from J, the junction kept 12 bases outside the gene matches. CDR1 SGHAT and CDR2 FQNNGV come from the germline V gene. The CDR3 DNA reads TGTGCCAGCAGCCCCGGGCTAGGACTAGCGGGGTATTACGAGCAGTACTTC. Translating it yields CASSPGLGLAGYYEQYF.

J is TRBJ1-1 and V is TRBV4-1; 9 positions match TRBD1. The CDR3 loop spans 15 amino acids. In germline, CDR1 is MGHRA, CDR2 YSYEKL. V lost 4 bases, J lost 5 bases, and 8 bases stayed unmatched. CDR3 sequence (DNA): TGCGCCAGCAGCCCAATAGACAGGGGGAGAACTGAAGCTTTCTTT. Its protein product is CASSPIDRGRTEAFF.

Only one count was recorded for this clone. The chain carries TRBV12-5 and TRBJ2-1, with D unresolved. The CDR3 consists of 14 residues. From germline, CDR1 is LGHNT and CDR2 FRNRAP. Trimming removed 2 bases from V and 8 bases from J, with 13 bases in between. The CDR3 DNA reads as TGTGCTAGTGGTTTGATATCCGGGTACGATGAGCAGTTCTTC. Translated, it gives CASGLISGYDEQFF.

The chain recombines TRBV7-9 with TRBJ2-7; 8 bases line up with TRBD2. This CDR3 has 15 amino acids. Losses at the gene ends were 7 bases for V and 2 bases for J; bases not matched to a gene: 10. Germline V gives CDR1 SEHNR, CDR2 FQNEAQ (reference sequence). The CDR3 DNA reads TGTGCCAGCACCCTCTCCGGCGGGGGGACCTACGAGCAGTACTTC. It codes for CASTLSGGGTYEQYF.

V gene TRBV6-6 combines with J gene TRBJ1-5; 9 positions match TRBD1. This CDR3 spans 15 amino acids. Germline CDR1 is MNHNY and CDR2 is SVGAGI (reference sequence). V shed 4 bases, J shed 7 bases, and the junction held 8 bases outside the gene matches. CDR3 in amino acids: CASSSPGQGWQPQHF. For the CDR3, the DNA is TGTGCCAGCAGTTCTCCGGGACAGGGCTGGCAGCCCCAGCATTTT.

Here the CDR3 reads CASSGGVATGELFF. CDR3 coding DNA: TGTGCCAGCAGTGGAGGCGTTGCCACCGGGGAGCTGTTTTTT. The V gene is TRBV6-1, the J gene TRBJ2-2; D not resolved. The V gene lost 4 bases and the J gene lost 4 bases, with 10 bases spanning the gap. Germline lookup yields CDR1 MNHNS and CDR2 SASEGT. This CDR3 has 14 amino acids.

For this clone: This specimen includes other DNA sequences encoding the same CDR3. The genes are TRBV30 and TRBJ1-1, with 9 positions matching TRBD1. V lost 3 bases and J lost 1; bases outside the gene matches: 0. CDR1 and CDR2 from the germline V gene are GTSNPN and SVGIG (reference sequence). The CDR3 loop spans 13 amino acids. DNA of the CDR3: TGTGCCTGGAGGGACAGGGGGAACACTGAAGCTTTCTTT. Protein: CAWRDRGNTEAFF.

This chain connects TRBV5-8 to TRBJ1-5; 9 nucleotides line up with TRBD1. The CDR3 covers 15 residues. J gave up 9 bases and V 0 bases, and 7 bases lay outside the gene matches. CDR1 is SGHTS, CDR2 YDEGEE, per germline. In DNA form, the CDR3 reads TGTGCCAGCAGCTTGGGGGACAGGGACCATCGGCCCCAGCATTTT. It codes for CASSLGDRDHRPQHF.

This sequence joins TRBV7-9 and TRBJ1-2; tentative D call: TRBD1 (5 bases). From germline, CDR1 is SEHNR and CDR2 FQNEAQ (reference sequence). V lost 2 bases, J lost 7 bases, and 8 bases lay in between. The CDR3 sequence is 12 residues long. The CDR3 DNA reads as TGTGCCAGCAGCTTAAGGGGCGGTGGCTACACCTTC. It yields the protein CASSLRGGGYTF.

The chain uses TRBV7-2 and TRBJ1-1; D remains unclear. Trimming pared 5 bases from V and 6 bases from J, leaving 10 bases between. The CDR3 has 12 residues. The germline V gene has CDR1 SGHTA and CDR2 FQGNSA. CDR3 residues: CASSPRLPEAFF. The DNA of the CDR3 is TGTGCCAGCAGCCCCCGACTACCTGAAGCTTTCTTT.

The genes are TRBV7-2 and TRBJ1-2, with TRBD1 as a possible D gene (5 bases). The CDR3 extends over 16 amino acids. CDR1 is SGHTA and CDR2 is FQGNSA in the germline V gene. Between the trimmed V and J ends, which lost 0 bases and 2 bases, there was a span of 13 bases. This chain's CDR3 is CASSLAPRGMNYGYTF. The CDR3 bases are TGTGCCAGCAGCTTAGCCCCTCGGGGGATGAACTATGGCTACACCTTC.

The chain is built from TRBV5-4 and TRBJ1-2; a weak D match, TRBD1 (5 bases). The V end lost 0 bases, the J end lost 3 bases, and 12 bases lay between the germline ends. The CDR3 covers 15 residues. Germline V lookup: CDR1 SGHNT, CDR2 YYREEE (reference sequence). The CDR3 loop reads CASSLAGRVDYGYTF. The CDR3 bases are TGTGCCAGCAGCTTGGCCGGCAGGGTGGACTATGGCTACACCTTC.

The chain is built from TRBV7-3 and TRBJ2-7; D not certain. The germline V and J ends were trimmed by 3 bases and 8 bases, with 14 bases remaining between them. The CDR3 is made up of 13 amino acids. Looked up from germline, CDR1 is SGHTA and CDR2 is FQGTGA. The CDR3 region has the DNA TGTGCCAGCAGCTTTTCTCAACAATCCAAGCAGTACTTC. Protein: CASSFSQQSKQYF.

Remarks on this clone: Other nucleotide sequences in the sample specify the same CDR3. The rearrangement joins TRBV5-4 to TRBJ2-5; D perhaps matches TRBD2 (6 bases). Germline CDR1 and CDR2: SGHNT and YYREEE (reference sequence). CDR3 length: 13 residues. V shed 0 bases and J shed 5 bases, with 8 bases lying between them. The CDR3 protein is CASSLGGGETQYF. Here the CDR3 DNA reads TGTGCCAGCAGCTTGGGGGGAGGCGAGACCCAGTACTTC.